The next 8 T cell receptor beta chains were all read from a single sample in a study of graft-versus-host responses after intestinal transplantation. These receptors lack a known antigen. The repertoire was sequenced with immunoSEQ multiplex PCR; TCRdb's copy has only in-frame clones and lacks some. The sample has around 110,000 clones; approximately 90% are singletons. The sequences come from unstimulated CD4+ T cells sorted from spleen or lymph node cells, collected before intestinal transplant. These receptors all stem from a human donor who received an intestinal transplant.

The chain couples TRBV5-1 to TRBJ1-2, with 9 nucleotides matching TRBD1. The CDR3 consists of 15 residues. J gave up 8 bases and V 0 bases, and 8 bases lay outside the gene matches. Germline V lookup: CDR1 SGHRS, CDR2 YFSETQ. The CDR3 nucleotides are TGCGCCAGCAGCTTGGGGATTGGGACAGGGAGCGGCTACACCTTC. It specifies CASSLGIGTGSGYTF.

The chain uses TRBV19 and TRBJ2-3, with D tentatively TRBD2 (5 bases). Germline assignment: CDR1 LNHDA and CDR2 SQIVND (reference sequence). Trimming removed 4 bases from V and 4 bases from J, with 12 bases in between. This CDR3 region has 14 residues. CDR3 coding DNA: TGTGCCAGTAGTACCCCTAGCATCGCAGATACGCAGTATTTT. Its translation is CASSTPSIADTQYF. The full variable domain, rest sourced from reference TRBV19 and TRBJ2-3, is DGGITQSPKYLFRKEGQNVTLSCEQNLNHDAMYWYRQDPGQGLRLIYYSQIVNDFQKGDIAEGYSVSREKKESFPLTVTSAQKNPTAFYLCASSTPSIADTQYFGPGTRLTVL.

The V call is TRBV7-8, the J call TRBJ2-4; TRBD1 matches 8 bases. CDR1 SGHVS and CDR2 FQNEAQ come from the germline V gene. V was pared by 3 bases and J by 8 bases, with 15 bases of the junction left unmatched. The length of the CDR3 is 17 residues. The CDR3 bases are TGTGCCAGCAGCTTTGACAGGGGCGTAAAAATAGGGGACATTCAGTACTTC. Translating gives CASSFDRGVKIGDIQYF. The full variable domain, its missing parts supplied by reference TRBV7-8 and TRBJ2-4, is GAGVSQSPRYKVAKRGQDVALRCDPISGHVSLFWYQQALGQGPEFLTYFQNEAQLDKSGLPSDRFFAERPEGSVSTLKIQRTQQEDSAVYLCASSFDRGVKIGDIQYFGAGTRLSVL.

The V gene is TRBV6-5, the J gene TRBJ2-7; D ambiguous. The CDR3 extends over 13 amino acids. V lost 3 bases and J 3 bases, leaving 9 bases between the germline ends. CDR1 is MNHEY, CDR2 SVGAGI, per germline. For the CDR3, the DNA is TGTGCCAGCAGTTATCTGCGACACTACGAGCAGTACTTC. It codes for CASSYLRHYEQYF.

V is TRBV5-6 and J is TRBJ2-7; D perhaps matches TRBD2 (5 bases). V lost 0 bases to trimming and J lost 3 bases, with 10 bases between them. CDR3 length: 14 amino acids. The germline V gene encodes CDR1 SGHDT and CDR2 YYEEEE. Here the CDR3 DNA reads TGTGCCAGCAGCTTGGGCGTTCGGGACTACGAGCAGTACTTC. It is translated as CASSLGVRDYEQYF.

J is TRBJ2-7 and V is TRBV27, with 8 nucleotides matching TRBD1. V lost 3 bases, J lost 0 bases, and 4 bases stayed unmatched. The germline CDR1 and CDR2 sequences are MNHEY and SMNVEV (reference sequence). CDR3 length equals 15 residues. The CDR3 spells CASSLGTGGSYEQYF. In nucleotides, the CDR3 is TGTGCCAGCAGTTTGGGGACAGGCGGCTCCTACGAGCAGTACTTC.

The J gene is TRBJ2-2, the V gene TRBV7-9; 11 nucleotides match TRBD1. The CDR3 consists of 15 residues. Trimming removed 5 bases from V and 5 bases from J; junction bases left unmatched: 4. Germline V gene lookup returns CDR1 SEHNR and CDR2 FQNEAQ (reference sequence). CDR3 coding DNA: TGTGCCAGCAGCCTAGGACAGGGGGCTACCGGGGAGCTGTTTTTT. This codes for CASSLGQGATGELFF.

This chain uses TRBV18 with TRBJ2-1; D perhaps matches TRBD2 (7 bases). The CDR3 contains 15 residues. Germline V lookup: CDR1 KGHSH, CDR2 LQKENI. Trimming took 1 base from V and 2 from J, leaving 9 bases between them. In DNA, the CDR3 is TGTGCCAGCTCACCACGGGGGGGCCCCTACAATGAGCAGTTCTTC. Translating it yields CASSPRGGPYNEQFF. Full variable domain (outside the CDR3, taken from reference TRBV18 and TRBJ2-1): NAGVMQNPRHLVRRRGQEARLRCSPMKGHSHVYWYRQLPEEGLKFMVYLQKENIIDESGMPKERFSAEFPKEGPSILRIQQVVRGDSAAYFCASSPRGGPYNEQFFGPGTRLTVL.